These T cell receptor beta chains were read from a single sample in a study of blood T cells in healthy people across ages. TCRdb reanalysed the 5' RACE reads using MiXCR and keeps one entry per CDR3 protein. The repertoire holds 550,000 to 650,000 distinct CDR3 sequences, roughly a quarter seen once, with approximately 3.6% in the top ten. These records were also assigned to another study, of T cells of mothers and their children.

The specimen was blood. These receptors all come from a boy younger than 10 in good health. CDR3s include the opening cysteine and the closing phenylalanine or tryptophan. A D gene is named only where the DNA matches it firmly.

v_call,d_call,j_call,cdr3_aa
TRBV5-1,-,TRBJ1-1,CASSNRNTEAFF
TRBV12-3/TRBV12-4,-,-,CASSPRRYYEQYF
TRBV15,-,TRBJ1-1,CATSGGTLNTEAFF
TRBV12-3/TRBV12-4,-,TRBJ1-2,CASSLDPGSYGYTF
TRBV29-1,TRBD2,TRBJ2-1,CSVDSGTSGRTMYNEQFF
TRBV12-5,-,TRBJ2-1,CASGAPYNEQFF
TRBV20-1,-,TRBJ2-7,CSAREGGTYEQYF
TRBV18,TRBD1,TRBJ2-1,CASSQTGQLYNEQFF
TRBV2,-,TRBJ2-4,CASSSHPSAKNIQYF
TRBV5-1,-,TRBJ2-3,CASSPEGGPTDTQYF
TRBV7-9,TRBD2,TRBJ2-1,CASSSGEGRDEQFF
TRBV2,-,-,CASSLKGGGDGQFF
TRBV5-6,-,TRBJ1-5,CASNLGGSNQPQHF
TRBV9,TRBD1,TRBJ1-2,CASSEWTSGGYGYTF
TRBV7-9,-,TRBJ2-2,CASSFDAGELFF
TRBV9,TRBD2,TRBJ2-5,CASSVSGTSARGGQETQCF
TRBV7-6,-,TRBJ2-2,CASSFGMVNTGELFF
TRBV12-3/TRBV12-4,-,TRBJ1-1,CASSASDSNTEAFF
TRBV5-1,-,TRBJ1-2,CASSSGVGYLNYTF
TRBV11-2,TRBD2,TRBJ2-4,CASSLLREGIQYF
TRBV7-9,-,-,CASSLYPKYEQYF
TRBV7-2,-,TRBJ2-2,CASSGRENTGELFF
TRBV2,-,-,CASGRTQRNEQYF
TRBV20-1,-,TRBJ2-5,CSASRGARETQYF
TRBV7-8,TRBD1,TRBJ1-1,CASSLFAGGNTEAFF
TRBV5-1,TRBD1,TRBJ2-7,CASSLGTGEGYEQYF
TRBV3-1,-,TRBJ2-5,CASSQVSGGGETQYF
TRBV5-6,TRBD2,-,CASGPSGRNEQFF
TRBV7-9,-,TRBJ1-2,CASSPKDSRYTF
TRBV6-1,-,TRBJ1-4,CASKLEKLFF
TRBV12-3/TRBV12-4,-,TRBJ1-6,CASRQGIYNSPLHF